A single sample is the source of the 25 T cell receptor beta chains below, sequenced in a study of CD8+ T cells in alopecia areata. Treatment specified: oral pan-JAK inhibitor, 5-10 mg twice daily. Extracted RNA was reverse transcribed, and the resulting cDNA served as sequencing template. Assay used: immunoSEQ multiplex PCR; TCRdb lists only in-frame clones, some missing. The sample records some 240,000 clones, about 50% being singletons. Sequenced here: CD4+ T cells sorted from blood, sampled at week 4, from a patient treated with tofacitinib. The receptors here all came from a human donor with alopecia areata.

At least ten counts were recorded for this clone. The V gene is TRBV7-8, the J gene TRBJ2-2; a possible D gene is TRBD1 (5 bases). Trimming stripped 5 bases from V and 1 base from J, with 11 bases between. CDR3 length equals 15 residues. Germline V gives CDR1 SGHVS, CDR2 FQNEAQ. The CDR3 loop reads CASSTQTGNTGELFF. CDR3 bases: TGTGCCAGCAGCACCCAAACAGGGAACACCGGGGAGCTGTTTTTT.

This clone was picked up a small number of times. The chain is built from TRBV7-2 and TRBJ2-1; the D gene is possibly TRBD1 (6 bases). The V and J ends lost 6 bases and 4 bases respectively, with 16 bases between them. The V gene's germline CDR1 is SGHTA and CDR2 FQGNSA. This CDR3 is 15 amino acids long. The CDR3, as DNA: TGTGCCAGCAGTCTTGGACAGAGGTGGTACAATGAGCAGTTCTTC. It specifies CASSLGQRWYNEQFF.

This clone was recorded a few times. The chain uses TRBV29-1 and TRBJ2-1; 8 bases align to TRBD2. CDR1 and CDR2 (germline): SQVTM, ANQGSEA. Unmatched junction bases numbered 9, after V lost 4 bases and J lost 7 bases. This CDR3 is 14 amino acids long. CDR3: CSVVSSGGMNEQFF. CDR3 nucleotide sequence: TGCAGCGTTGTATCCAGCGGGGGTATGAATGAGCAGTTCTTC.

The table lists this clone with a few counts. This chain links TRBV11-2 with TRBJ1-4; possibly TRBD1 for D (5 bases). V was shortened by 5 bases and J by 8 bases, with 15 bases between the two germline ends. The CDR3 consists of 14 residues. The germline gives CDR1 SGHAT, CDR2 FQNNGV. The CDR3 spells CASSPTFPGEKLFF. Written as DNA, the CDR3 is TGTGCCAGCAGCCCTACCTTTCCAGGGGAAAAACTGTTTTTT.

The chain links TRBV4-3 to TRBJ2-6; a weak D match, TRBD2 (5 bases). The V end lost 4 bases, the J end lost 2 bases, and 9 bases lay between the germline ends. CDR1 is LGHNA and CDR2 is YSLEER in the germline V gene. CDR3 length: 15 residues. CDR3 region: CASSPSGAGANVLTF. The CDR3 DNA is TGCGCCAGCAGCCCATCCGGGGCTGGGGCCAACGTCCTGACTTTC.

The V gene is TRBV30, the J gene TRBJ1-6; D remains ambiguous. CDR1 and CDR2 (germline): GTSNPN, SVGIG (reference sequence). The CDR3 extends over 12 amino acids. The V and J ends lost 2 bases and 6 bases respectively, with 5 bases between them. This CDR3 reads CAWSSGNSPLHF. In DNA, the CDR3 is TGTGCCTGGAGTTCGGGTAATTCACCCCTCCACTTT.

This chain connects TRBV7-9 to TRBJ2-5; D remains ambiguous. In germline, CDR1 is SEHNR, CDR2 FQNEAQ (reference sequence). The CDR3 has 13 amino acids. V lost 5 bases and J lost 6, with 13 bases in between. The CDR3 coding sequence is TGTGCCAGCAGCCTGGTGAAGGGAAAGACCCAGTACTTC. Protein product: CASSLVKGKTQYF.

The rearrangement uses TRBV21-1 and TRBJ2-7; no check of the table's D call, TRBD1, against the DNA was made. TRBV21-1 is listed as a pseudogene. The CDR3 contains 15 residues. The CDR3 protein is CASSKARGLFNEQYF. The CDR3 region has the DNA TGTGCCAGCAGCAAAGCCAGGGGGCTCTTCAACGAGCAGTACTTC.

The rearrangement joins TRBV29-1 to TRBJ1-2, with D uncertain. There are 12 residues in the CDR3. Germline V CDR1 and CDR2: SQVTM, ANQGSEA. V gave up 3 bases and J gave up 2 bases, with 7 bases separating them. The CDR3 coding sequence is TGCAGCGTTGAGAACCCAAACTATGGCTACACCTTC. Translated, it gives CSVENPNYGYTF.

The chain links TRBV13 to TRBJ2-1; 12 bases line up with TRBD2. Germline V gene sequence: CDR1 PRHDT, CDR2 FYEKMQ (reference sequence). J gave up 7 bases and V 5 bases, and 9 bases lay outside the gene matches. The CDR3 has 16 residues. The CDR3: CASSPNGLAGKNEQFF. CDR3 nucleotide sequence: TGTGCCAGCAGCCCCAACGGACTAGCGGGGAAAAATGAGCAGTTCTTC.

This sequence joins TRBV27 and TRBJ2-7; a weak D match, TRBD2 (6 bases). CDR3 length: 13 residues. V dropped 5 bases and J dropped 7 bases, with 15 bases sitting between them. Germline lookup yields CDR1 MNHEY and CDR2 SMNVEV (reference sequence). CDR3 DNA: TGTGCCAGCAGTCCTGTCAGGGCGGGAGAGCAGTACTTC. Translation gives CASSPVRAGEQYF.

CDR3 region: CASSLTGISNQPQHF. Here the CDR3 DNA reads TGTGCCAGCAGCTTAACAGGGATTAGCAATCAGCCCCAGCATTTT. This sequence joins TRBV7-2 and TRBJ1-5; possibly TRBD1 for D (6 bases). The germline CDR1 and CDR2 sequences are SGHTA and FQGNSA. The V and J ends lost 2 bases and 0 bases respectively, with 8 bases between them. This CDR3 is 15 amino acids long. Supplemented by reference TRBV7-2 and TRBJ1-5, the full variable domain reads GAGVSQSPSNKVTEKGKDVELRCDPISGHTALYWYRQSLGQGLEFLIYFQGNSAPDKSGLPSDRFSAERTGGSVSTLTIQRTQQEDSAVYLCASSLTGISNQPQHFGDGTRLSIL.

As DNA, the CDR3 is TGTGCCAGCAGCTCGACTAGCGGGGGGTTATATGAGCAGTTCTTC. Its translation: CASSSTSGGLYEQFF. The genes are TRBV7-3 and TRBJ2-1; 13 bases are a match to TRBD2. The CDR3 contains 15 residues. Germline assignment: CDR1 SGHTA and CDR2 FQGTGA. The ends lost 4 bases at V and 8 bases at J; junction bases unmatched: 5.

The table lists this clone with a few counts. The chain is built from TRBV19 and TRBJ1-2; tentatively, D is TRBD1 (5 bases). Deletions cut 1 base from V and 2 bases from J, with 11 bases between. This CDR3 is 15 amino acids long. Per the germline V gene, CDR1 is LNHDA and CDR2 is SQIVND (reference sequence). This CDR3 is CASSIVGRENYGYTF. Here the CDR3 DNA reads TGTGCCAGTAGTATAGTCGGCAGGGAAAACTATGGCTACACCTTC.

As DNA, the CDR3 is TGCGCCAGCAGTTCGGATGCCTACGAGCAGTACTTC. Its translation: CASSSDAYEQYF. V is TRBV5-1 and J is TRBJ2-7; D not certain. This CDR3 comprises 12 residues. The germline V gene encodes CDR1 SGHRS and CDR2 YFSETQ. The germline V and J ends were trimmed by 5 bases and 2 bases, with 8 bases remaining between them.

The chain uses TRBV11-2 and TRBJ1-1; 7 bases line up with TRBD1. The CDR3 runs to 13 residues. Trimming at V came to 6 bases and at J to 6 bases, leaving 7 bases not matched to a gene. Germline CDR1 SGHAT, CDR2 FQNNGV. CDR3 sequence reads: CASSKDRESEAFF. DNA of the CDR3: TGTGCCAGCAGTAAAGACAGGGAATCTGAAGCTTTCTTT.

The chain carries TRBV29-1 and TRBJ2-7; D may match TRBD1 or TRBD2 (5 bases each). From germline, CDR1 is SQVTM and CDR2 ANQGSEA. The CDR3 runs to 13 residues. Deletions cut 7 bases from V and 5 bases from J, with 18 bases between. The CDR3 is CSGGRGLGDEQYF. The CDR3 DNA reads as TGCAGCGGCGGACGGGGTTTGGGGGACGAGCAGTACTTC.

The V call is TRBV30, the J call TRBJ1-5; maybe TRBD1 (6 bases). This CDR3 has 13 amino acids. Deletions cut 8 bases from V and 3 bases from J, with 14 bases between. The germline V gene encodes CDR1 GTSNPN and CDR2 SVGIG (reference sequence). CDR3: CAGAGGDNQPQHF. CDR3 sequence (DNA): TGTGCCGGGGCCGGGGGCGACAATCAGCCCCAGCATTTT. Based on the CDR3 plus reference TRBV30 and TRBJ1-5, the full variable domain is SQTIHQWPATLVQPVGSPLSLECTVEGTSNPNLYWYRQAAGRGLQLLFYSVGIGQISSEVPQNLSASRPQDRQFILSSKKLLLSDSGFYLCAGAGGDNQPQHFGDGTRLSIL.

The V gene is TRBV29-1, the J gene TRBJ2-7, with TRBD2 matching 13 bases. The germline V gene encodes CDR1 SQVTM and CDR2 ANQGSEA. The CDR3 is made up of 13 amino acids. J gave up 5 bases and V 8 bases, and 6 bases lay outside the gene matches. CDR3 nucleotides: TGCAGCCATACTAGCGGGGGGGCTGACGAGCAGTACTTC. Translation gives CSHTSGGADEQYF.

The rearrangement links TRBV30 to TRBJ1-1, with 7 bases identical to TRBD1. V trimming: 5 bases; J trimming: 4 bases; junction bases outside the gene matches: 7. CDR3 length equals 13 residues. Germline CDR1 is GTSNPN and CDR2 is SVGIG (reference sequence). The CDR3 reads CAWHTGAVTEAFF. In DNA form, the CDR3 reads TGTGCCTGGCATACAGGGGCGGTCACTGAAGCTTTCTTT.

V and J are TRBV6-5 and TRBJ2-2; D is tentatively TRBD1 or TRBD2 (6 bases each). The CDR3 loop spans 13 amino acids. Trimming removed 6 bases from V and 4 bases from J, with 9 bases in between. Germline CDR1 MNHEY, CDR2 SVGAGI. The CDR3 sequence is CASRRDITGELFF. The CDR3 coding sequence is TGTGCCAGCAGGCGGGACATCACCGGGGAGCTGTTTTTT.

Comments on this clone: Other nucleotide sequences in the sample specify the same CDR3. This chain connects TRBV5-1 to TRBJ2-7; a weak D match, TRBD1 (6 bases). The germline gives CDR1 SGHRS, CDR2 YFSETQ. V lost 1 base and J 1 base, leaving 6 bases between the germline ends. The CDR3 has 13 residues. The CDR3 nucleotides read TGCGCCAGCAGCTTGCAGGGGTCCTACGAGCAGTACTTC. Translating it yields CASSLQGSYEQYF.

The V gene is TRBV29-1, the J gene TRBJ1-2; 8 positions match TRBD1. Germline values: CDR1 SQVTM, CDR2 ANQGSEA. After removal of 4 bases from V and 6 bases from J, the junction contained 4 bases not matched to a gene. The CDR3 is 12 residues long. The chain's CDR3 is CSVAQGANGYTF. In DNA, the CDR3 is TGCAGCGTTGCCCAGGGGGCGAATGGCTACACCTTC.

The chain joins TRBV5-1 to TRBJ1-4; 8 nucleotides agree with TRBD1. The V segment lost 0 bases and the J segment 8 bases; nucleotides outside the gene matches: 3. CDR3 length: 14 residues. Germline CDR1 and CDR2: SGHRS and YFSETQ. In DNA, the CDR3 is TGCGCCAGCAGCTTGGCCAGGGGGCGCGAAAAACTGTTTTTT. Translating gives CASSLARGREKLFF.

In the case of this clone: Other DNA sequences in this sample translate to the same CDR3. The V and J genes are TRBV5-1 and TRBJ2-5; D is undetermined. This CDR3 contains 11 residues. CDR1 and CDR2 from the germline V gene are SGHRS and YFSETQ. Trimming took 5 bases from V and 1 from J, leaving 3 bases between them. CDR3 in DNA: TGCGCCAGCAGTCTCCAAGAGACCCAGTACTTC. Translating it yields CASSLQETQYF. The full variable domain, with the rest looked up from reference TRBV5-1 and TRBJ2-5, is KAGVTQTPRYLIKTRGQQVTLSCSPISGHRSVSWYQQTPGQGLQFLFEYFSETQRNKGNFPGRFSGRQFSNSRSEMNVSTLELGDSALYLCASSLQETQYFGPGTRLLVL.